Listed here are 23 T cell receptor beta chains from one sample, sequenced in a study of vaccination effects on CD4 cells after COVID-19. Method: immunoSEQ multiplex PCR; TCRdb's copy keeps in-frame clones and lacks some. The top ten hold about 16% of the sample, which has 30,000 to 35,000 clones, 70% to 75% seen once. Isolating CD4+ T cells followed approximately 10 days of culture. Participants completed two doses of the BNT162b2 or mRNA-1273 vaccine. These receptors are not linked to any known antigen. The sequencing used CD4+ T cells from PBMCs cultured without peptide, collected after COVID-19 vaccination. These receptors originate from a human donor who received a COVID-19 vaccine.

This clone appeared once. This rearrangement joins TRBV30 to TRBJ1-2, with 8 bases identical to TRBD1. V gave up 5 bases and J gave up 2 bases; unmatched junction bases: 10. The CDR3 runs 15 residues. CDR1 is GTSNPN, CDR2 SVGIG, per germline (reference sequence). The CDR3 bases are TGTGCCTGGTATAATGAAAGGACAGGGAACTATGGCTACACCTTC. Translated: CAWYNERTGNYGYTF.

V is TRBV7-2 and J is TRBJ1-1; 7 nucleotides match TRBD1. The germline V gene encodes CDR1 SGHTA and CDR2 FQGNSA. J was trimmed by 4 bases and V by 5 bases; bases with no gene match: 13. The CDR3 runs to 16 residues. This CDR3 is CASSTEGQFFGTEAFF. As DNA, the CDR3 is TGTGCCAGCAGCACCGAGGGACAGTTTTTTGGCACTGAAGCTTTCTTT.

The V call is TRBV2, the J call TRBJ1-6; 7 bases fit TRBD1. The CDR3 consists of 14 residues. V lost 10 bases and J lost 7; bases outside the gene matches: 10. Germline loops: CDR1 SNHLY, CDR2 FYNNEI. The CDR3 sequence is CATTAGGGNSPLHF. The CDR3 DNA sequence: TGTGCCACCACTGCAGGGGGAGGGAATTCACCCCTCCACTTT.

CDR3 region: CASSTDRLEQFF. In DNA, the CDR3 is TGTGCCAGCAGCACTGACCGCCTTGAGCAGTTCTTC. V and J are TRBV5-6 and TRBJ2-1, with D uncertain. The germline V gene encodes CDR1 SGHDT and CDR2 YYEEEE. The CDR3 spans 12 residues. With 4 bases removed from V and 9 bases from J, the gap between germline ends came to 11 bases.

In DNA, the CDR3 is TGTGCCAGCTCACCGAATGATAGCAATCAGCCCCAGCATTTT. The encoded protein is CASSPNDSNQPQHF. The chain combines TRBV18 with TRBJ1-5, with unresolved D. V dropped 3 bases and J dropped 0 bases, with 6 bases sitting between them. The CDR3 totals 14 residues. Germline-derived CDR1 and CDR2 are KGHSH and LQKENI.

This clone has more than one count but fewer than ten. This chain links TRBV3-1 (or the pseudogene TRBV3-2) with TRBJ1-5, with 9 bases identical to TRBD1. This CDR3 region has 14 residues. CDR1 LGHDT and CDR2 YNNKEL come from the germline V gene (reference sequence). V lost 8 bases and J lost 2; bases outside the gene matches: 4. The CDR3 DNA follows: TGTGCCAGCGGGACAGGGTCGGGCAATCAGCCCCAGCATTTT. This codes for CASGTGSGNQPQHF.

The gene calls are TRBV2 and TRBJ1-2; D not certain. Germline V CDR1 and CDR2: SNHLY, FYNNEI. The CDR3 consists of 14 residues. The CDR3, as DNA: TGTGCTACAAAGCTGGGCACCTCTAACTATGGCTACACCTTC. Protein product: CATKLGTSNYGYTF.

The V call is TRBV5-1, the J call TRBJ2-3; 12 nucleotides line up with TRBD1. Germline CDR1 reads SGHRS; CDR2 reads YFSETQ. This CDR3 is 16 amino acids long. Trimming took 3 bases from V and 3 from J; bases not matched to a gene: 5. CDR3 coding DNA: TGCGCCAGCAGCTCCGGGACAGGGGGCGTAACAGATACGCAGTATTTT. Its protein is CASSSGTGGVTDTQYF.

This clone came up a few times. This rearrangement joins TRBV6-5 to TRBJ1-2, with D tentatively TRBD1 (5 bases). The V gene lost 7 bases and the J gene lost 0 bases, with 12 bases spanning the gap. Germline V CDR1 and CDR2: MNHEY, SVGAGI. The CDR3 runs to 14 residues. CDR3 amino acids: CASTGASSNYGYTF. The DNA of the CDR3 is TGTGCCAGCACCGGGGCGTCTTCTAACTATGGCTACACCTTC.

The genes are TRBV30 and TRBJ1-1; D unresolved. Germline-derived CDR1 and CDR2 are GTSNPN and SVGIG (reference sequence). Trimming took 0 bases from V and 1 from J, leaving 6 bases between them. The CDR3 extends over 13 amino acids. In DNA, the CDR3 is TGTGCCTGGAGTGTGAGCACGAACACTGAAGCTTTCTTT. It translates to CAWSVSTNTEAFF.

The genes are TRBV5-1 and TRBJ2-2; perhaps D is TRBD1 or TRBD2 (5 bases each). Germline V gene sequence: CDR1 SGHRS, CDR2 YFSETQ. The CDR3 contains 16 residues. V was shortened by 6 bases and J by 0 bases, with 15 bases between the two germline ends. The DNA of the CDR3 is TGCGCCAGCACCAGATCGGTGGGGGCGAACACCGGGGAGCTGTTTTTT. Its protein is CASTRSVGANTGELFF.

V gene TRBV7-2 combines with J gene TRBJ1-2; tentative D call: TRBD1 (5 bases). There are 15 residues in the CDR3. CDR1 is SGHTA, CDR2 FQGNSA, per germline. Deletions cut 1 base from V and 2 bases from J, with 11 bases between. The CDR3 DNA reads as TGTGCCAGCAGCTTAGTAGTGGCAGGGAACTATGGCTACACCTTC. Residues: CASSLVVAGNYGYTF.

The chain links TRBV9 to TRBJ2-5; 9 bases map to TRBD2. The J segment lost 5 bases and the V segment lost 0 bases, leaving 5 bases of the junction unmatched. Germline V gene sequence: CDR1 SGDLS, CDR2 YYNGEE. The CDR3 has 15 amino acids. The CDR3 spells CASSVGAGGVETQYF. The CDR3 coding sequence is TGTGCCAGCAGCGTAGGAGCGGGGGGAGTGGAGACCCAGTACTTC. Looking up the rest from reference TRBV9 and TRBJ2-5 gives the full variable domain: DSGVTQTPKHLITATGQRVTLRCSPRSGDLSVYWYQQSLDQGLQFLIQYYNGEERAKGNILERFSAQQFPDLHSELNLSSLELGDSALYFCASSVGAGGVETQYFGPGTRLLVL.

CDR3 sequence: CSASIEANNQPQHF. CDR3 in DNA: TGCAGTGCTAGTATAGAGGCTAATAATCAGCCCCAGCATTTT. The chain uses TRBV20-1 and TRBJ1-5; no reliable D call. Germline CDR1 DFQATT, CDR2 SNEGSKA (reference sequence). V lost 3 bases, J lost 4 bases, and 13 bases lay in between. The CDR3 consists of 14 residues.

J is TRBJ1-5 and V is TRBV6-1; possible D gene TRBD1, 5 bases. Germline values: CDR1 MNHNS, CDR2 SASEGT. V lost 2 bases, J lost 11 bases, and 19 bases lay in between. The CDR3 totals 15 residues. CDR3 coding DNA: TGTGCCAGCAGTGAAACAGGTTCGGGCCAATTGGCCCAGCATTTT. It is translated as CASSETGSGQLAQHF.

The chain joins TRBV19 to TRBJ1-2, with no clear D. Germline lookup yields CDR1 LNHDA and CDR2 SQIVND (reference sequence). This CDR3 contains 15 residues. With 2 bases removed from V and 0 bases from J, the gap between germline ends came to 10 bases. CDR3 residues: CASSISTESNYGYTF. The CDR3, as DNA: TGTGCCAGTAGTATATCAACAGAGTCTAACTATGGCTACACCTTC.

The CDR3: CASSQGGQVSNEKLFF. CDR3 in DNA: TGTGCCAGCAGCCAAGGGGGCCAGGTGTCTAATGAAAAACTGTTTTTT. This rearrangement joins TRBV3-1 (or the pseudogene TRBV3-2) to TRBJ1-4, with D perhaps matching TRBD1 (5 bases). V lost 1 base and J 3 bases, leaving 12 bases between the germline ends. From germline, CDR1 is LGHDT and CDR2 YNNKEL (reference sequence). The CDR3 is 16 amino acids.

Worth noting for this clone: Germline is not matched at one junction end, which may reflect a read error. This sequence joins TRBV7-7 and TRBJ2-5; 7 bases map to TRBD2. From germline, CDR1 is SSHAT and CDR2 FNYEAQ (reference sequence). The CDR3 consists of 15 residues. As DNA, the CDR3 is TGTGCTAGCAGCTTAGGGCGGGGGACTCAAGAGACCCAGTACTTC. It yields the protein CASSLGRGTQETQYF. Filled out from reference TRBV7-7 and TRBJ2-5, the complete variable domain reads GAGVSQSPRYKVTKRGQDVTLRCDPISSHATLYWYQQALGQGPEFLTYFNYEAQPDKSGLPSDRFSAERPEGSISTLTIQRTEQRDSAMYRCASSLGRGTQETQYFGPGTRLLVL.

This clone was counted a few times. J is TRBJ2-7 and V is TRBV2, with D perhaps being TRBD1 or TRBD2 (6 bases each). CDR3 length: 14 residues. Deletions cut 5 bases from V and 5 bases from J, with 16 bases between. Germline V gives CDR1 SNHLY, CDR2 FYNNEI. The CDR3: CASSLQGGLHEQYF. In nucleotides, the CDR3 is TGTGCCAGCAGTCTACAGGGAGGTCTGCACGAGCAGTACTTC.

Points on this clone: The junction departs from germline at one end; a sequencing error may be responsible. V is TRBV4-1 and J is TRBJ2-3; D is possibly TRBD1 (5 bases). The CDR3 loop spans 15 amino acids. Germline V gene sequence: CDR1 MGHRA, CDR2 YSYEKL. CDR3 sequence (DNA): TGCGCCAGCAGCTTCCCATCTCAGGGCACGGATACGCAGTATTTT. It yields the protein CASSFPSQGTDTQYF.

This clone was counted only a few times. In nucleotides, the CDR3 is TGTGCCAGCAGACGGGACAGGAACACCGGGGAGCTGTTTTTT. Its translation: CASRRDRNTGELFF. The chain uses TRBV11-3 and TRBJ2-2, with 7 bases that match TRBD1. The CDR3 has 14 residues. The germline V gene has CDR1 SGHNT and CDR2 YENEEA. The junction had 2 bases not matched to a gene; V was cut back by 6 bases and J by 1 base. The full variable domain, with the rest looked up from reference TRBV11-3 and TRBJ2-2, is EAGVVQSPRYKIIEKKQPVAFWCNPISGHNTLYWYLQNLGQGPELLIRYENEEAVDDSQLPKDRFSAERLKGVDSTLKIQPAELGDSAVYLCASRRDRNTGELFFGEGSRLTVL.

This clone was seen just once. In nucleotides, the CDR3 is TGTGCCAGCGGGGAGGGGAGTGGGTATGGCTACACCTTC. Its protein product is CASGEGSGYGYTF. This chain joins TRBV12-3 or TRBV12-4 and TRBJ1-2, with D possibly being TRBD1 (5 bases). Trimming pared 8 bases from V and 5 bases from J, leaving 15 bases between. There are 13 residues in the CDR3.

The chain links TRBV4-3 to TRBJ1-1, with TRBD1 as a possible D gene (6 bases). The CDR3 has 15 amino acids. V was clipped by 4 bases and J by 1 base, with 13 bases between them. Germline loops: CDR1 LGHNA, CDR2 YSLEER. This CDR3 reads CASSRLDSTNTEAFF. The CDR3 region has the DNA TGCGCCAGCAGCCGGTTGGACAGCACGAACACTGAAGCTTTCTTT.